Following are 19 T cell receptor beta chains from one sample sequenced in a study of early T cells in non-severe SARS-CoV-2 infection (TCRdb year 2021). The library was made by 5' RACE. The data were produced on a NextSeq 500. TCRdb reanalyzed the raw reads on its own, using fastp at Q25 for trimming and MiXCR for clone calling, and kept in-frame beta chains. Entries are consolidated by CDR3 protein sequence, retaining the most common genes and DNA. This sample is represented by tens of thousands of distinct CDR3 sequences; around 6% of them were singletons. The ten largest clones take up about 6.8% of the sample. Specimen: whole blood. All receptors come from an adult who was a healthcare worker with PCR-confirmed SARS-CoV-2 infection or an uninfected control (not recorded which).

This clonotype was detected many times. The CDR3 DNA is TGCAGTGCTAGAGAGATGGGGAAAGGCTACACCTTC. It yields the protein CSAREMGKGYTF. This chain joins TRBV20-1 and TRBJ1-2; no clear D gene. CDR1 is DFQATT, CDR2 SNEGSKA, per germline (reference sequence). CDR3 size: 12 residues. V lost 0 bases, J lost 8 bases, and 10 bases lay in between.

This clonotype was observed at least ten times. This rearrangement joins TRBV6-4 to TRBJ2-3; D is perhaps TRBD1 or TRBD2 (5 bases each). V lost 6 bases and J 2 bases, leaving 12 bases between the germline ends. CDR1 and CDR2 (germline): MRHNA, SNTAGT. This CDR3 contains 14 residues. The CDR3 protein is CASRGRWFTDTQYF. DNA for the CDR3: TGTGCCAGCAGGGGACGGTGGTTCACAGATACGCAGTATTTT.

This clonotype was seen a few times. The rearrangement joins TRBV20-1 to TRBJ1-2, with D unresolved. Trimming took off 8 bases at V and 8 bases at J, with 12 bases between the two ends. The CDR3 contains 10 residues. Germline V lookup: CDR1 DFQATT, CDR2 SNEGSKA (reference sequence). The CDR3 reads CSPAGRGYTF. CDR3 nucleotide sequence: TGCAGTCCCGCTGGCCGGGGCTACACCTTC.

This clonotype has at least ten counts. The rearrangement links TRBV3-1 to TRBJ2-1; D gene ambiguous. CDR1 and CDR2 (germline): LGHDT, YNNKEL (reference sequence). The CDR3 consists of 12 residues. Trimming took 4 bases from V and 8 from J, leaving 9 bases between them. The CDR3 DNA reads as TGTGCCAGCAGCCTAGGCCTTTATGAGCAGTTCTTC. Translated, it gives CASSLGLYEQFF.

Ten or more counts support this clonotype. CDR3 coding DNA: TGTGCCAGCAGCAAATGTAAGCGGGAGGCCTACGAGCAGTACTTC. This sequence encodes CASSKCKREAYEQYF. The J gene is TRBJ2-7, the V gene TRBV21-1; no DNA check was done on the table's D call, TRBD2. TRBV21-1 is listed as a pseudogene. The CDR3 loop spans 15 amino acids.

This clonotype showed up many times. CDR3 coding DNA: TGTGCCAGCAGTTTAGGTCTCTCCTACGAGCAGTACTTC. Translation: CASSLGLSYEQYF. The gene calls are TRBV28 and TRBJ2-7, with D hard to call. CDR3 length equals 13 residues. V lost 2 bases, J lost 0 bases, and 5 bases lay in between. From germline, CDR1 is MDHEN and CDR2 SYDVKM.

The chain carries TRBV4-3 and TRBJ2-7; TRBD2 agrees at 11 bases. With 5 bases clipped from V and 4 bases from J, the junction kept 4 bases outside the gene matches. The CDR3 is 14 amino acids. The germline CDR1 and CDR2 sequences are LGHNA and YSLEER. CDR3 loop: CASSSGTSGYEQYF. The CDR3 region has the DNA TGCGCCAGCAGCTCCGGGACTAGCGGTTACGAGCAGTACTTC.

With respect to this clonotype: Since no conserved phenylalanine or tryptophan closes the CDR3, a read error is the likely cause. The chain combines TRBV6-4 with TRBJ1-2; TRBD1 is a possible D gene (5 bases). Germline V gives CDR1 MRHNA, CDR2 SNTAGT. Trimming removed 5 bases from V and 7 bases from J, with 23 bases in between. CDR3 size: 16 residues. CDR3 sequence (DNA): TGTGCCAGCAGTAGCCCAGGGTTTCGAAGATTTGGTGGCTACACCTCC. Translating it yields CASSSPGFRRFGGYTS.

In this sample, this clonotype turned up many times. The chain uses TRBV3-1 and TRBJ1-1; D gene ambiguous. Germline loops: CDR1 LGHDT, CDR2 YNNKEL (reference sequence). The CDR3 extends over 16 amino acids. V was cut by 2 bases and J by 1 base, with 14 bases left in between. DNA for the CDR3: TGTGCCAGCAGCCAATCCACTTCATGGGGGAACACTGAAGCTTTCTTT. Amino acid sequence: CASSQSTSWGNTEAFF.

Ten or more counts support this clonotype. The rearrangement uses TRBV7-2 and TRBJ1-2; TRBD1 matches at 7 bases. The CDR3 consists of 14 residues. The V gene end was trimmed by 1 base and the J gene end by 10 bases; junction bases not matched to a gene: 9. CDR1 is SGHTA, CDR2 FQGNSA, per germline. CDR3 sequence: CASSLDGTAPDYTF. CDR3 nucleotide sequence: TGTGCCAGCAGCTTAGACGGGACAGCGCCTGACTACACCTTC.

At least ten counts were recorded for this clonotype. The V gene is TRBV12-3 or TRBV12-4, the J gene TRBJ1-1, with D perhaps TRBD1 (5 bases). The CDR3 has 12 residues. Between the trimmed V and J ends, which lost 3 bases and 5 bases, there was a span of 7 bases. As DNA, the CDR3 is TGTGCCAGCAGTTTTCGACAGACTGAAGCTTTCTTT. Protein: CASSFRQTEAFF.

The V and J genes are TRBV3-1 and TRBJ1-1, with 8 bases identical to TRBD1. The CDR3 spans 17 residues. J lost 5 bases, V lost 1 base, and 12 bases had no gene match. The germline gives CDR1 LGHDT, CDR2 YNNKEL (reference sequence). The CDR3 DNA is TGTGCCAGCAGCCAAGTACCCTCGGCAGGGGGCCGTACTGAAGCTTTCTTT. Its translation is CASSQVPSAGGRTEAFF. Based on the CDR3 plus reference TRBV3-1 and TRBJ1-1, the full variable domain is DTAVSQTPKYLVTQMGNDKSIKCEQNLGHDTMYWYKQDSKKFLKIMFSYNNKELIINETVPNRFSPKSPDKAHLNLHINSLELGDSAVYFCASSQVPSAGGRTEAFFGQGTRLTVV.

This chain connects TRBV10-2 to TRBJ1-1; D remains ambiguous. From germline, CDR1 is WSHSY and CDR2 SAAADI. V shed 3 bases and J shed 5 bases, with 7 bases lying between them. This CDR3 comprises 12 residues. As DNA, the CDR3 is TGCGCCAGCAGTGACAGAGGGACTGAAGCTTTCTTT. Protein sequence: CASSDRGTEAFF.

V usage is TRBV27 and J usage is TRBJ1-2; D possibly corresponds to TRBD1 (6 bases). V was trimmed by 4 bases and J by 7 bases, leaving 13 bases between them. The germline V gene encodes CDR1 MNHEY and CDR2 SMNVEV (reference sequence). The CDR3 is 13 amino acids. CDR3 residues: CASSWNREGGYTF. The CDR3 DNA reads TGTGCCAGCAGTTGGAACAGGGAGGGTGGCTACACCTTC.

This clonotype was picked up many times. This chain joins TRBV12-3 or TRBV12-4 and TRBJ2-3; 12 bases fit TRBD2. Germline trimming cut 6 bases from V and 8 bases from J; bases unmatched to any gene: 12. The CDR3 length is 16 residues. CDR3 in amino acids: CASRILAGGRYGTQYF. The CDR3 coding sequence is TGTGCCAGCAGAATACTAGCGGGGGGCCGATATGGTACGCAGTATTTT.

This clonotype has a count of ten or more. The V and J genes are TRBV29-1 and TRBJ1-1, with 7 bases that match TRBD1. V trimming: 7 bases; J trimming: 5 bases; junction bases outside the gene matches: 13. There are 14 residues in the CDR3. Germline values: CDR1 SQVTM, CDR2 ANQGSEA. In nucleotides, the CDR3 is TGCAGCGCTCCCAGACAGGGCCCCGGGACTGAAGCTTTCTTT. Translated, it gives CSAPRQGPGTEAFF.

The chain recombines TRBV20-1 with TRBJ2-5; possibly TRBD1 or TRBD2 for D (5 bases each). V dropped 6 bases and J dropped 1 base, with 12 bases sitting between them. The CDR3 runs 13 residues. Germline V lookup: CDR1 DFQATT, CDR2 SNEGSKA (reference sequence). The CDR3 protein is CSAPWGIQETQYF. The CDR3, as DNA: TGCAGTGCCCCATGGGGGATCCAAGAGACCCAGTACTTC.

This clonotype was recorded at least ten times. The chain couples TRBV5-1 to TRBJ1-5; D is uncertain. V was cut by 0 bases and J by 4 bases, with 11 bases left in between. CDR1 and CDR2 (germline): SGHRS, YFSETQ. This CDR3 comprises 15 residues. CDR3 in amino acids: CASSLGVGGNQPQHF. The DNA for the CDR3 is TGCGCCAGCAGCTTGGGAGTCGGCGGAAATCAGCCCCAGCATTTT.

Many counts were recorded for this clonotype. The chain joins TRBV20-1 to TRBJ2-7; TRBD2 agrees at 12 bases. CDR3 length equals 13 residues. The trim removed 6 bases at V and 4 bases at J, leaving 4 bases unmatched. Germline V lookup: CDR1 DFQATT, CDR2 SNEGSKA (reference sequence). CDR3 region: CSAPTSGSYEQYF. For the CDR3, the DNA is TGCAGTGCCCCGACTAGCGGGAGTTACGAGCAGTACTTC.